Below, 3 T cell receptor beta chains from the same sample are listed, as sequenced in a study of T cells in Graves' hyperthyroidism and ophthalmopathy. Amplification yielded TCR beta CDR3 regions, with RNA transcripts as the source. TCR CDR3 underwent first-round RT-PCR with the HTBI primer set. Via MiXCR, TCRdb re-called the multiplex PCR reads, giving one row per CDR3 protein. The profile shows 750,000 to 900,000 distinct CDR3 sequences, 38% of them singletons. The sequenced sample consisted of blood. These receptors came from a man aged 18 to 29 with Graves' hyperthyroidism.

The chain links TRBV6-6 to TRBJ2-7; 7 nucleotides align to TRBD2. Trimming took 2 bases from V and 4 from J; bases not matched to a gene: 2. This CDR3 has 13 amino acids. The V gene's germline CDR1 is MNHNY and CDR2 SVGAGI (reference sequence). The CDR3 DNA reads TGTGCCAGCAGTTACATCGGGGGGTACGAGCAGTACTTC. Amino acid sequence: CASSYIGGYEQYF.

The chain links TRBV12-5 to TRBJ1-1; D is unclear. The germline V gene has CDR1 LGHNT and CDR2 FRNRAP. V was cut by 1 base and J by 5 bases, with 8 bases left in between. The CDR3 is 13 residues long. CDR3 sequence: CASGLDLETEAFF. DNA for the CDR3: TGTGCTAGTGGTTTGGACTTGGAGACTGAAGCTTTCTTT. Variable domain in full (rest from reference TRBV12-5 and TRBJ1-1): DARVTQTPRHKVTEMGQEVTMRCQPILGHNTVFWYRQTMMQGLELLAYFRNRAPLDDSGMPKDRFSAEMPDATLATLKIQPSEPRDSAVYFCASGLDLETEAFFGQGTRLTVV.

The chain links TRBV20-1 to TRBJ1-1; D gene ambiguous. Germline CDR1 is DFQATT and CDR2 is SNEGSKA (reference sequence). The CDR3 extends over 14 amino acids. V was shortened by 5 bases and J by 5 bases, with 18 bases between the two germline ends. CDR3 coding DNA: TGCAGTGCTCCCGGGAAAGTCAAGGTGACTGAAGCTTTCTTT. It encodes CSAPGKVKVTEAFF.